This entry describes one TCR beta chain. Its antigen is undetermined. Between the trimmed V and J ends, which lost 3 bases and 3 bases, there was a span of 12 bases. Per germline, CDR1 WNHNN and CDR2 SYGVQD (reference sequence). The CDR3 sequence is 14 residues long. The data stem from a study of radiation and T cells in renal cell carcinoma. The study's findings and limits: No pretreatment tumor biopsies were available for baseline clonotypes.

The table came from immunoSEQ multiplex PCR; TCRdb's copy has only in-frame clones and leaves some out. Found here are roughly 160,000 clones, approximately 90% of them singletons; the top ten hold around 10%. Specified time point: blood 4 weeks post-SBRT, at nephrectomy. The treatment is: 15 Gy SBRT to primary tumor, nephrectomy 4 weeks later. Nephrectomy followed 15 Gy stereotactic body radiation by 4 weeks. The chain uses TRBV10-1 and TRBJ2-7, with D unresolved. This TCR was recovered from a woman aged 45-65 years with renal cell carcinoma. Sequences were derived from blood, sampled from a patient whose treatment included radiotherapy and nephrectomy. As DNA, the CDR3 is TGCGCCAGCAGTGATACGGTCCAAAACTACGAGCAGTACTTC. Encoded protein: CASSDTVQNYEQYF.